The rows below give T cell receptor beta chains drawn from one sample of a study of OX40 agonist ivuxolimab in advanced cancers. TCRdb keeps only in-frame clones here, not all; method: immunoSEQ multiplex PCR. The sample holds 71,000 or so clones, roughly nine tenths seen once. Material: CD4+ or CD8+ T cells sorted from blood, obtained in a trial of the OX40 agonist ivuxolimab. These receptors came from an adult with an advanced solid tumor such as melanoma, head and neck, liver or kidney cancer. CDR3s include the opening cysteine and the closing phenylalanine or tryptophan. The D gene is left open where the match is weak. Expanded clones get a size class; other rows say once, few or many, or leave the size out.

clone_size	v_call	j_call	d_call	cdr3_aa	cdr3_nt
once	TRBV21-1	TRBJ2-7	NA	CASSTVTGGSYEQYF	TGTGCCAGCAGCACGGTGACAGGGGGCTCCTACGAGCAGTACTTC
once	TRBV6-7	TRBJ2-3	NA	CASSYPDTQYF	TGTGCCAGCAGTTACCCGGATACGCAGTATTTT
NA	TRBV5-1	TRBJ1-1	NA	CASSLGEGTEAFF	TGCGCCAGCAGCTTGGGGGAGGGGACTGAAGCTTTCTTT
NA	TRBV28	TRBJ2-1	TRBD2	CASSTPRGSSYNEQFF	TGTGCCAGCAGTACCCCGCGGGGGAGCTCCTACAATGAGCAGTTCTTC
NA	TRBV27	TRBJ2-2	NA	CASSPLGISGELFF	TGTGCCAGCAGTCCCTTGGGGATCTCCGGGGAGCTGTTTTTT
NA	TRBV6-6	TRBJ1-1	NA	CASSSSGTLNTEAFF	TGTGCCAGCAGTTCCTCCGGGACATTGAACACTGAAGCTTTCTTT
once	TRBV28	TRBJ1-3	TRBD1	CASSPQAGGAENTIYF	TGTGCCAGCAGCCCCCAGGCAGGGGGCGCAGAAAACACCATATATTTT
NA	TRBV11-2	TRBJ2-1	TRBD1	CASSLRNRGRGNEQFF	TGTGCCAGCAGCTTAAGGAACAGGGGGCGAGGCAATGAGCAGTTCTTC
once	TRBV30	TRBJ2-5	NA	CAWRGRRLEETQYF	TGTGCCTGGAGGGGGCGACGCCTTGAAGAGACCCAGTACTTC
NA	TRBV10-3	TRBJ2-7	TRBD2	CAISESTSGGEQYF	TGTGCCATCAGTGAGTCAACTAGCGGGGGCGAGCAGTACTTC
NA	TRBV7-2	TRBJ1-4	NA	CASSLGGEKLFF	TGTGCCAGCAGCTTGGGGGGAGAAAAACTGTTTTTT
NA	TRBV6-5	TRBJ1-4	NA	CASSYSTSTNEKLFF	TGTGCCAGCAGTTACTCGACTTCAACTAATGAAAAACTGTTTTTT
NA	TRBV30	TRBJ1-2	NA	CAFRIYGYTF	TGTGCCTTCCGGATCTATGGCTACACCTTC
NA	TRBV7-9	TRBJ2-6	TRBD1	CASSTGQSRSGANVLTF	TGTGCCAGCAGCACGGGACAGTCCCGCTCTGGGGCCAACGTCCTGACTTTC
NA	TRBV6-4	TRBJ1-5	NA	CASSDRQIYSNQPQHF	TGTGCCAGCAGTGACCGGCAGATTTATAGCAATCAGCCCCAGCATTTT
NA	TRBV7-3	TRBJ2-1	NA	CATGTRSYNEQFF	TGTGCCACCGGGACCCGGTCCTACAATGAGCAGTTCTTC
NA	TRBV5-1	TRBJ1-4	TRBD1	CASSPGQGGEKLFF	TGCGCCAGCAGCCCAGGACAGGGAGGGGAAAAACTGTTTTTT
once	TRBV21-1	TRBJ2-7	NA	CASSKGARPSYEQYF	TGTGCCAGCAGCAAAGGGGCACGACCTTCCTACGAGCAGTACTTC
NA	TRBV2	TRBJ2-7	NA	CASSKTVYEQYF	TGTGCCAGCAGTAAGACAGTCTACGAGCAGTACTTC
NA	TRBV4-1	TRBJ1-5	NA	CASSQDVVRNQPQHF	TGCGCCAGCAGCCAAGACGTGGTCCGGAATCAGCCCCAGCATTTT
once	TRBV28	TRBJ2-5	NA	CASSLITPETQYF	TGTGCCAGCAGTTTAATCACTCCGGAGACCCAGTACTTC
NA	TRBV10-3	TRBJ1-2	NA	CATRMDEGGYTF	TGTGCCACCCGGATGGATGAGGGCGGCTACACCTTC
NA	TRBV14	TRBJ1-2	NA	CASSQGAWDGYTF	TGTGCCAGCAGCCAGGGGGCTTGGGATGGCTACACCTTC
NA	TRBV30	TRBJ2-7	NA	CAWADDPYEQYF	TGTGCCTGGGCGGACGATCCGTACGAGCAGTACTTC
NA	TRBV6-1	TRBJ1-1	NA	CASSVNRVNTEAFF	TGTGCCAGCAGTGTTAACAGGGTGAACACTGAAGCTTTCTTT
once	TRBV6-6	TRBJ2-7	NA	CASSYPSMAQYF	TGTGCCAGCAGTTACCCCTCTATGGCGCAGTACTTC
NA	TRBV28	TRBJ2-3	TRBD2	CASSFVGRPDTQYF	TGTGCCAGCAGTTTCGTCGGGAGGCCAGATACGCAGTATTTT
NA	TRBV5-1	TRBJ1-1	NA	CASSLEPGNTEAFF	TGCGCCAGCAGCTTGGAGCCGGGGAACACTGAAGCTTTCTTT
NA	TRBV10-3	TRBJ2-3	TRBD2	CAISDGGLAPQYF	TGTGCCATCAGTGATGGGGGACTAGCCCCGCAGTATTTT
NA	TRBV29-1	TRBJ1-2	NA	CSDLDGPNYGYTF	TGCAGCGACCTGGACGGACCTAACTATGGCTACACCTTC
NA	TRBV29-1	TRBJ2-7	NA	CSVFSSYEQYF	TGCAGCGTTTTTAGCTCCTACGAGCAGTACTTC
NA	TRBV10-3	TRBJ1-3	TRBD1	CAITPDRGLGNTIYF	TGTGCCATCACCCCAGACAGGGGGCTAGGAAACACCATATATTTT
NA	TRBV18	TRBJ2-5	NA	CASSPPSGQETQYF	TGTGCCAGCTCACCCCCCAGCGGGCAAGAGACCCAGTACTTC
NA	TRBV5-1	TRBJ2-5	TRBD2	CASSTGGSGKETQYF	TGCGCCAGCAGTACCGGGGGGAGCGGAAAAGAGACCCAGTACTTC
once	TRBV2	TRBJ1-5	NA	CASSPDRNQPQHF	TGTGCCAGCAGCCCAGACAGAAATCAGCCCCAGCATTTT
NA	TRBV14	TRBJ2-3	NA	CASSQDWVTDTQYF	TGTGCCAGCAGCCAAGATTGGGTCACAGATACGCAGTATTTT
NA	TRBV5-1	TRBJ2-7	TRBD1	CASSLAAGGFSEQYF	TGCGCCAGCAGCTTGGCCGCAGGGGGCTTTAGCGAGCAGTACTTC
NA	TRBV27	TRBJ1-1	TRBD1	CASSALRGTEAFF	TGTGCCAGCAGTGCGCTCAGGGGGACTGAAGCTTTCTTT
NA	TRBV4-1	TRBJ2-7	NA	CASSQGRTQAYEQYF	TGCGCCAGCAGCCAAGGACGAACTCAAGCCTACGAGCAGTACTTC
NA	TRBV6-5	TRBJ2-2	TRBD2	CATAGLTNTGELFF	TGTGCCACCGCGGGACTAACAAACACCGGGGAGCTGTTTTTT
few	TRBV7-2	TRBJ1-1	TRBD1	CASSTPDRMNTEAFF	TGTGCCAGCAGCACCCCGGACAGGATGAACACTGAAGCTTTCTTT
NA	TRBV29-1	TRBJ2-1	TRBD2	CSVPQTSGSYNEQFF	TGCAGCGTCCCCCAGACTAGCGGGAGCTACAATGAGCAGTTCTTC
NA	TRBV10-3	TRBJ2-7	NA	CAISESQGGSYEQYF	TGTGCCATCAGTGAGTCTCAGGGGGGGTCATACGAGCAGTACTTC
NA	TRBV7-9	TRBJ1-5	TRBD1	CASSFEPRTGGGSNQPQHF	TGTGCCAGCAGCTTCGAGCCAAGGACAGGGGGAGGGAGCAATCAGCCCCAGCATTTT
NA	TRBV28	TRBJ1-1	NA	CASKGTPAEAFF	TGTGCCAGCAAAGGGACTCCCGCTGAAGCTTTCTTT
NA	TRBV30	TRBJ2-7	NA	CAWSSDPYNPESSSYEQYF	TGTGCCTGGAGTTCGGATCCCTACAACCCGGAGTCATCCTCCTACGAGCAGTACTTC
NA	TRBV4-3	TRBJ2-1	NA	CASSHRPRENEQFF	TGCGCCAGCAGCCATAGACCCCGGGAAAATGAGCAGTTCTTC
NA	TRBV9	TRBJ2-5	TRBD2	CASSAGTSGKETQYF	TGTGCCAGCAGCGCCGGGACTAGCGGGAAAGAGACCCAGTACTTC
NA	TRBV7-8	TRBJ2-3	NA	CASSFSNTDTQYF	TGTGCCAGCAGCTTTTCAAACACAGATACGCAGTATTTT
NA	TRBV5-6	TRBJ2-7	TRBD2	CASSLTSGRDYEQYF	TGTGCCAGCAGCTTGACTAGCGGGAGGGATTACGAGCAGTACTTC
NA	TRBV7-6	TRBJ2-7	NA	CASSLKTASYEQYF	TGTGCCAGCAGCTTAAAAACAGCATCCTACGAGCAGTACTTC
NA	TRBV5-4	TRBJ1-2	TRBD1	CASSDKTGGLHGYTF	TGTGCCAGCAGCGATAAGACAGGGGGCCTTCATGGCTACACCTTC
once	TRBV7-3	TRBJ2-1	TRBD2	CASSSGGAYYNEQFF	TGTGCCAGCAGCTCCGGGGGGGCTTATTACAATGAGCAGTTCTTC
few	TRBV5-4	TRBJ2-5	TRBD2	CASSGTSGSRETQYF	TGTGCCAGCAGCGGGACTAGCGGGAGTCGCGAGACCCAGTACTTC